One sample yielded the 3 T cell receptor beta chains listed below, sequenced in a study of cytomegalovirus exposure and HLA in healthy donors (dated by TCRdb to about 2017). Library creation used the immunoSEQ multiplex PCR assay. A mixture of 60 forward primers for TCR Vbeta segments and 13 reverse primers for TCR Jbeta segments was used in the multiplex PCR. The clones in this table, taken by TCRdb from immuneACCESS, are in-frame only. Not every clone is retained; where verified, under half of the shortfall comes from an unresolved V gene, and the cause of the rest is unknown. This sample's table carries about 20,000 clones. The ten largest account for 22% of the sample. Sequences were obtained from PBMCs. These receptors were collected from a man in his 60s in good health and CMV-seropositive.

The rearrangement links TRBV5-1 to TRBJ2-7; D possibly corresponds to TRBD1 (6 bases). Germline assignment: CDR1 SGHRS and CDR2 YFSETQ. Trimming stripped 2 bases from V and 5 bases from J, with 11 bases between. The CDR3 runs to 13 residues. The CDR3 coding sequence is TGCGCCAGCAGCTTTGAGGGGGTCAACGAGCAGTACTTC. Encoded protein: CASSFEGVNEQYF.

V usage is TRBV29-1 and J usage is TRBJ1-1; maybe TRBD1 (6 bases). The germline V and J ends were trimmed by 7 bases and 4 bases, with 22 bases remaining between them. The germline V gene encodes CDR1 SQVTM and CDR2 ANQGSEA. The CDR3 spans 15 residues. CDR3 residues: CSAGSRGAGGTEAFF. CDR3 in DNA: TGCAGCGCTGGGTCCCGGGGGGCGGGGGGCACTGAAGCTTTCTTT. The full variable domain, with the rest looked up from reference TRBV29-1 and TRBJ1-1, is SAVISQKPSRDICQRGTSLTIQCQVDSQVTMMFWYRQQPGQSLTLIATANQGSEATYESGFVIDKFPISRPNLTFSTLTVSNMSPEDSSIYLCSAGSRGAGGTEAFFGQGTRLTVV.

The chain's CDR3 is CASSSAGAPVHTQYF. CDR3 nucleotide sequence: TGTGCCAGCAGCTCAGCGGGAGCCCCGGTGCATACGCAGTATTTT. The chain links TRBV7-6 to TRBJ2-3; 8 positions match TRBD2. J lost 7 bases, V lost 4 bases, and 10 bases had no gene match. This CDR3 region has 15 residues. Germline CDR1 is SGHVS and CDR2 is FNYEAQ.